The present T cell receptor beta chain was sequenced within a study of patients and donors after allogeneic stem cell transplantation. TCRdb ran MiXCR on the RT-PCR reads and lists one entry per CDR3 protein. The data hold more than 850,000 distinct CDR3 sequences, with about 20% observed a single time. V was shortened by 5 bases and J by 2 bases, with 24 bases between the two germline ends. This CDR3 has 19 residues. Germline-derived CDR1 and CDR2 are LGHDT and YNNKEL (reference sequence). This chain joins TRBV3-1 and TRBJ2-2, with a weak D call TRBD1 (6 bases). The sequence was collected from a human donor who was either an allogeneic HSCT recipient or a stem cell or donor lymphocyte infusion donor (not recorded which). It is not recorded whose cells these are; they may come from a transplant donor. The sequenced material came from blood, either unsorted or a sorted T cell fraction (not recorded which). The CDR3 DNA is TGTGCCAGCAGCTCCCGCTGGGAAGGGGGAGAGGCCAACACCGGGGAGCTGTTTTTT. Translated, it gives CASSSRWEGGEANTGELFF.